The 31 T cell receptor beta chains reported below all come from one sample, sequenced in a study of control samples from healthy donors and cancer patients. Measured with immunoSEQ multiplex PCR; TCRdb has only the in-frame clones, and not every one. The sample shows 100,000 or so clones, about 90% of them seen only once. Material for sequencing was blood. The receptors stem from a woman between 50 and 59 years old in good health.

This clone was counted only a few times. The rearrangement links TRBV7-2 to TRBJ2-2; 9 bases line up with TRBD1. This CDR3 region has 17 residues. The germline gives CDR1 SGHTA, CDR2 FQGNSA. Trimming at V came to 2 bases and at J to 4 bases, leaving 8 bases not matched to a gene. CDR3 in amino acids: CASSLTRTGAPTGELFF. CDR3 nucleotide sequence: TGTGCCAGCAGCTTAACCAGGACAGGGGCGCCCACCGGGGAGCTGTTTTTT. Full variable domain (remainder filled in from reference TRBV7-2 and TRBJ2-2): GAGVSQSPSNKVTEKGKDVELRCDPISGHTALYWYRQSLGQGLEFLIYFQGNSAPDKSGLPSDRFSAERTGGSVSTLTIQRTQQEDSAVYLCASSLTRTGAPTGELFFGEGSRLTVL.

J is TRBJ1-2 and V is TRBV5-1; no definite D call. V lost 3 bases and J lost 8, with 20 bases in between. The CDR3 consists of 15 residues. The V gene's germline CDR1 is SGHRS and CDR2 YFSETQ. The CDR3 nucleotides are TGCGCCAGCAGCTCACCGGGCCCCTCCCGTGCGGGCTACACCTTC. This encodes CASSSPGPSRAGYTF.

The V and J genes are TRBV11-3 and TRBJ2-2; TRBD2 aligns across 11 bases. Germline lookup yields CDR1 SGHNT and CDR2 YENEEA. The J segment lost 11 bases and the V segment lost 6 bases, leaving 8 bases of the junction unmatched. The CDR3 is made up of 14 amino acids. The DNA of the CDR3 is TGTGCCAGCAGGGAAGGACTAGCGGGTGGAGAGCTGTTTTTT. Amino acid sequence: CASREGLAGGELFF.

The gene calls are TRBV4-3 and TRBJ1-1; the D is unclear. Looked up from germline, CDR1 is LGHNA and CDR2 is YSLEER. CDR3 length: 15 residues. V was clipped by 1 base and J by 4 bases, with 13 bases between them. As DNA, the CDR3 is TGCGCCAGCAGCCAAGTAGGGCAGTCATTCACTGAAGCTTTCTTT. It codes for CASSQVGQSFTEAFF.

CDR3 loop: CSASSDRLTDTQYF. In nucleotides, the CDR3 is TGCAGTGCTAGTTCGGACAGACTCACAGATACGCAGTATTTT. The chain links TRBV20-1 to TRBJ2-3; tentatively, D is TRBD1 (6 bases). Between the trimmed V and J ends, which lost 3 bases and 2 bases, there was a span of 12 bases. The CDR3 is made up of 14 amino acids. The germline gives CDR1 DFQATT, CDR2 SNEGSKA (reference sequence).

J is TRBJ2-4 and V is TRBV7-2; D might be TRBD1 or TRBD2, each matching 6 bases. Germline CDR1 is SGHTA and CDR2 is FQGNSA. The CDR3 extends over 16 amino acids. V was shortened by 4 bases and J by 2 bases, with 15 bases between the two germline ends. The CDR3 DNA sequence: TGTGCCAGCAGCTCGGGGGCCGGGACTCCCAAAAACATTCAGTACTTC. Its translation: CASSSGAGTPKNIQYF.

The chain uses TRBV6-2 or TRBV6-3 and TRBJ2-7; no clear D. Germline CDR1 reads MNHEY; CDR2 reads SVGEGT. Trimming stripped 2 bases from V and 4 bases from J, with 9 bases between. The CDR3 covers 13 residues. Here the CDR3 reads CASSYPQAYEQYF. The CDR3 DNA sequence: TGTGCCAGCAGTTACCCTCAGGCTTACGAGCAGTACTTC.

CDR3 loop: CASSLNGGLAGALHNEQFF. The CDR3 nucleotides are TGTGCCAGCAGCTTAAATGGGGGACTAGCGGGGGCCCTACACAATGAGCAGTTCTTC. V usage is TRBV7-3 and J usage is TRBJ2-1; TRBD2 matches at 14 bases. Germline CDR1 and CDR2: SGHTA and FQGTGA. The CDR3 extends over 19 amino acids. V dropped 1 base and J dropped 5; count of bases not matched to a gene: 10.

The chain uses TRBV2 and TRBJ1-4; TRBD1 matches 8 bases. Germline V CDR1 and CDR2: SNHLY, FYNNEI. J was trimmed by 8 bases and V by 6 bases; bases with no gene match: 8. The length of the CDR3 is 14 residues. The CDR3 reads CASRYGQGLEKLFF. The CDR3 DNA sequence: TGTGCCAGCAGATACGGACAGGGTTTGGAAAAACTGTTTTTT.

The chain is built from TRBV5-5 and TRBJ1-5, with D possibly TRBD1 on 6 matching bases. Trimming took off 4 bases at V and 7 bases at J, with 18 bases between the two ends. CDR1 is SGHKS, CDR2 YYEKEE, per germline (reference sequence). This CDR3 comprises 15 residues. DNA for the CDR3: TGTGCCAGCAGCCCCGGAGTCAGGGGCAGGCAGCCCCAGCATTTT. Its translation is CASSPGVRGRQPQHF.

This rearrangement joins TRBV11-2 to TRBJ2-3; D uncertain. V was clipped by 6 bases and J by 2 bases, with 18 bases between them. This CDR3 is built from 16 residues. Germline CDR1 is SGHAT and CDR2 is FQNNGV. The CDR3 protein is CASRSLRQQTTDTQYF. CDR3 DNA: TGTGCCAGCAGGTCCCTTCGTCAACAAACCACAGATACGCAGTATTTT. Together with reference TRBV11-2 and TRBJ2-3, the CDR3 gives the full variable domain: EAGVAQSPRYKIIEKRQSVAFWCNPISGHATLYWYQQILGQGPKLLIQFQNNGVVDDSQLPKDRFSAERLKGVDSTLKIQPAKLEDSAVYLCASRSLRQQTTDTQYFGPGTRLTVL.

The J gene is TRBJ2-5, the V gene TRBV9; D is perhaps TRBD2 (6 bases). V was clipped by 4 bases and J by 2 bases, with 15 bases between them. This CDR3 has 15 amino acids. Germline lookup yields CDR1 SGDLS and CDR2 YYNGEE. The CDR3 sequence is CASSPQSGVQETQYF. The CDR3 DNA follows: TGTGCCAGCAGCCCACAATCGGGGGTACAAGAGACCCAGTACTTC.

The chain combines TRBV4-3 with TRBJ1-3; no clear D gene. This CDR3 is built from 15 residues. The V and J ends lost 1 base and 0 bases respectively, with 7 bases between them. Germline CDR1 reads LGHNA; CDR2 reads YSLEER. Here the CDR3 DNA reads TGCGCCAGCAGCCAAGTTGCCCTCTCTGGAAACACCATATATTTT. This codes for CASSQVALSGNTIYF.

This chain links TRBV19 with TRBJ2-1, with TRBD2 matching over 11 bases. V lost 4 bases, J lost 1 base, and 6 bases stayed unmatched. The CDR3 is 17 amino acids. Germline V gene sequence: CDR1 LNHDA, CDR2 SQIVND (reference sequence). CDR3 amino acids: CASSTRTSGPSYNEQFF. The CDR3 DNA sequence: TGTGCCAGTAGTACCCGGACTAGCGGGCCTTCCTACAATGAGCAGTTCTTC.

The J gene is TRBJ2-7, the V gene TRBV7-2, with no clear D. This CDR3 contains 13 residues. Germline V lookup: CDR1 SGHTA, CDR2 FQGNSA. The germline V and J ends were trimmed by 3 bases and 0 bases, with 6 bases remaining between them. The CDR3 DNA reads TGTGCCAGCAGCTTCGGGTCCTCCTACGAGCAGTACGTC. This gives the protein CASSFGSSYEQYV.

V and J are TRBV6-6 and TRBJ2-1; D may correspond to TRBD1 or TRBD2 (5 bases each). From germline, CDR1 is MNHNY and CDR2 SVGAGI (reference sequence). Trimming cost V 4 bases and J 2 bases, with 12 bases left between them. The CDR3 contains 15 residues. CDR3 sequence reads: CASSFPGRPYNEQFF. CDR3 DNA: TGTGCCAGCAGTTTTCCGGGACGGCCCTACAATGAGCAGTTCTTC.

This chain links TRBV29-1 with TRBJ2-5; maybe TRBD1 (7 bases). This CDR3 contains 11 residues. Germline CDR1 and CDR2: SQVTM and ANQGSEA. Trimming cost V 6 bases and J 5 bases, with 10 bases left between them. In DNA, the CDR3 is TGCAGCGTCGGGGGACAGGAGACCCAGTACTTC. The encoded protein is CSVGGQETQYF.

The chain has TRBV12-3 or TRBV12-4 and TRBJ2-1; a possible D gene is TRBD2 (5 bases). Trimming took off 6 bases at V and 2 bases at J, with 8 bases between the two ends. The CDR3 consists of 13 residues. In nucleotides, the CDR3 is TGTGCCAGCAGAGAACTAGCCTACAATGAGCAGTTCTTC. It specifies CASRELAYNEQFF.

This chain uses TRBV6-6 with TRBJ2-7; D gene unclear. The CDR3 is 14 amino acids. V was clipped by 0 bases and J by 4 bases, with 10 bases between them. CDR1 and CDR2 (germline): MNHNY, SVGAGI (reference sequence). CDR3 sequence: CASSYSIWIYEQYV. In nucleotides, the CDR3 is TGTGCCAGCAGTTACTCAATTTGGATTTACGAGCAGTACGTC.

The chain links TRBV5-1 to TRBJ2-2, with unresolved D. This CDR3 comprises 13 residues. Looked up from germline, CDR1 is SGHRS and CDR2 is YFSETQ. The V end was cut by 7 bases, the J end by 3 bases, with 10 bases between. DNA for the CDR3: TGCGCCAGCTGCCCGTTAGACACCGGGGAGCTGTTTTTT. This gives the protein CASCPLDTGELFF.

The rearrangement links TRBV6-5 to TRBJ2-3, with TRBD2 as a possible D gene (5 bases). CDR1 is MNHEY and CDR2 is SVGAGI in the germline V gene. V was clipped by 6 bases and J by 6 bases, with 19 bases between them. The CDR3 is made up of 15 amino acids. The CDR3 protein is CASRLTRGGGDTQYF. CDR3 DNA: TGTGCCAGCAGGCTAACTAGAGGAGGTGGGGATACGCAGTATTTT.

This chain links TRBV19 with TRBJ2-1; D could derive from TRBD1 or TRBD2 (5 bases each). Trimming shortened V by 5 bases and J by 6 bases, and 14 bases separated the two germline ends. The germline gives CDR1 LNHDA, CDR2 SQIVND (reference sequence). This CDR3 has 14 residues. The CDR3 DNA is TGTGCCAGTAGTGGGGAGACCAGGGTCAATGAGCAGTTCTTC. Residues: CASSGETRVNEQFF.

The rearrangement joins TRBV30 to TRBJ1-3; a possible D gene is TRBD1 (5 bases). Germline V gene lookup returns CDR1 GTSNPN and CDR2 SVGIG (reference sequence). This CDR3 comprises 14 residues. V was pared by 0 bases and J by 3 bases, with 9 bases between. The CDR3: CAWSVGTDGNTIYF. The CDR3, as DNA: TGTGCCTGGAGTGTCGGGACGGATGGAAACACCATATATTTT.

The chain employs TRBV21-1 and TRBJ2-5. TRBV21-1 is tagged as a pseudogene. The CDR3 consists of 12 residues. The CDR3 region has the DNA TGTGCCATGAAAGCAGAATCCAAGACCCAGTACTTC. Translating it yields CAMKAESKTQYF.

The V and J genes are TRBV9 and TRBJ2-5, with D perhaps matching TRBD1 (5 bases). Germline CDR1 and CDR2: SGDLS and YYNGEE. This CDR3 is built from 14 residues. The V and J ends lost 3 bases and 2 bases respectively, with 11 bases between them. CDR3 coding DNA: TGTGCCAGCAGCGGAAATCGACAGCAAGAGACCCAGTACTTC. Translated, it gives CASSGNRQQETQYF.

The rearrangement links TRBV19 to TRBJ1-6; D is uncertain. The length of the CDR3 is 12 residues. The V end was cut by 3 bases, the J end by 6 bases, with 3 bases between. Germline V gene sequence: CDR1 LNHDA, CDR2 SQIVND (reference sequence). The CDR3 bases are TGTGCCAGTAGTATCGGTAATTCACCCCTCCACTTT. Amino acid sequence: CASSIGNSPLHF.

V is TRBV27 and J is TRBJ1-4; 7 bases fit TRBD1. After removal of 2 bases from V and 6 bases from J, the junction contained 0 bases not matched to a gene. Germline V CDR1 and CDR2: MNHEY, SMNVEV (reference sequence). This CDR3 spans 13 amino acids. The DNA for the CDR3 is TGTGCCAGCAGTTTAGGGACAGATGAAAAACTGTTTTTT. As protein: CASSLGTDEKLFF.

This chain links TRBV6-5 with TRBJ2-3; no definite D call. The CDR3 has 12 amino acids. The germline V and J ends were trimmed by 4 bases and 6 bases, with 8 bases remaining between them. In germline, CDR1 is MNHEY, CDR2 SVGAGI. CDR3 sequence (DNA): TGTGCCAGCAGTTCTATATCGGATACGCAGTATTTT. Amino acids: CASSSISDTQYF.

The chain is built from TRBV3-1 (or the pseudogene TRBV3-2) and TRBJ2-2, with D unresolved. The CDR3 has 19 residues. Per the germline V gene, CDR1 is LGHDT and CDR2 is YNNKEL (reference sequence). Trimming left V 0 bases short and J 0 bases short, with 17 bases between. The CDR3 sequence: CASSQDLVSERPNTGELFF. The CDR3 DNA reads as TGTGCCAGCAGCCAAGATCTTGTAAGCGAGCGCCCGAACACCGGGGAGCTGTTTTTT.

This rearrangement joins TRBV5-8 to TRBJ2-5, with D unresolved. V was pared by 1 base and J by 2 bases, with 6 bases between. CDR3 size: 13 residues. Germline V gives CDR1 SGHTS, CDR2 YDEGEE. DNA of the CDR3: TGTGCCAGCAGCTTGAGAGAACAAGAGACCCAGTACTTC. It is translated as CASSLREQETQYF.

This CDR3 reads CASSGHTEAFF. CDR3 nucleotide sequence: TGTGCCAGCAGTGGTCACACTGAAGCTTTCTTT. The chain is built from TRBV12-3 or TRBV12-4 and TRBJ1-1; D is undetermined. This CDR3 is built from 11 residues. V was pared by 5 bases and J by 3 bases, with 4 bases between.